This paragraph covers one TCR beta chain sequence. These data are taken from a study of shared clonotypes between healthy human individuals. Study details: Sampling drew on donors who were a couple of women and a few men aged 18 to 49.

Method: immunoSEQ multiplex PCR; TCRdb's copy keeps in-frame clones and lacks some. The repertoire holds approximately 470,000 clones, with over 75% as singletons. Germline values: CDR1 SGHRS, CDR2 YFSETQ. The CDR3 runs 15 residues. V gave up 3 bases and J gave up 4 bases; unmatched junction bases: 4. Sequencing was done on a sample of PBMCs. This chain links TRBV5-1 with TRBJ2-6, with 7 nucleotides matching TRBD1. The TCR was taken from a woman between 40 and 50 years old in good health. Some clones in this sample may be carry-over from other donors' samples. The CDR3 is CASSSTGVGANVLTF. DNA of the CDR3: TGCGCCAGCAGCTCCACAGGGGTGGGGGCCAACGTCCTGACTTTC.